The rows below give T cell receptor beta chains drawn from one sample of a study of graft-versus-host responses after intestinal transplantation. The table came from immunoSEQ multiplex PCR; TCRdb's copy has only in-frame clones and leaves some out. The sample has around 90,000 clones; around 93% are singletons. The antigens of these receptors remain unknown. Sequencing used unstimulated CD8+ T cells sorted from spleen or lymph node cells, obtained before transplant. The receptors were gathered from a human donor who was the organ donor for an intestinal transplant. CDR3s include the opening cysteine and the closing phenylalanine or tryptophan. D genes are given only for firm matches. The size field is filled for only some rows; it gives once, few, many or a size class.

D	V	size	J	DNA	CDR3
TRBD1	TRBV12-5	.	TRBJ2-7	TGTGCTAGTGGTTTTGGGACAGGGGTGTACGAGCAGTACTTC	CASGFGTGVYEQYF
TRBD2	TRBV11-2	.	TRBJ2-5	TGTGCCAGCAGGTCTGGACTAGCGGGAGAGACCCAGTACTTC	CASRSGLAGETQYF
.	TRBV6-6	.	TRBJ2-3	TGTGCCAGCAGTTACTCTCCGGGGGATACGCAGTATTTT	CASSYSPGDTQYF
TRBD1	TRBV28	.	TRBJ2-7	TGTGCCAGCAGGGCCCTGCAGGGGGTGGGATCTACCTACGAGCAGTACTTC	CASRALQGVGSTYEQYF
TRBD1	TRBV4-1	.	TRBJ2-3	TGCGCCAGCAGCCAAGATCGTAGTCAGGGGGCGCGAGGGTCCCTGGGATCGCAGTATTTT	CASSQDRSQGARGSLGSQYF
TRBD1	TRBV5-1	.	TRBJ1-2	TGCGCCAGCAGCGTCCTGACAGGGGGAGATGGCTACACCTTC	CASSVLTGGDGYTF
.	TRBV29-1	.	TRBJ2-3	TGCAGCGCCGGAAGGCCCAAAACTAGATCTACGCAGTATTTT	CSAGRPKTRSTQYF
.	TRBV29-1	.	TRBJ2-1	TGCAGCGTTGGGGGCGGAGACTACAATGAGCAGTTCTTC	CSVGGGDYNEQFF
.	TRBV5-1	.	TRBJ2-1	TGCGCCAGCAGCCTAAGAGGCTCCTACAATGAGCAGTTCTTC	CASSLRGSYNEQFF
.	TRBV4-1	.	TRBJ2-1	TGCGCCAGCAGGCAAATACAGGGCCACAATGAGCAGTTCTTC	CASRQIQGHNEQFF
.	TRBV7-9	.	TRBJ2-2	TGTGCCAGCCGGAGAGTGGAGGAGCTGTTTTTT	CASRRVEELFF
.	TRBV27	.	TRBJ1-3	TGTGCCAGCAGTTCTCTCAGAGACAGGTTAGCTGGAAACACCATATATTTT	CASSSLRDRLAGNTIYF
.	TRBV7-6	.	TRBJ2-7	TGTGCCAGCAGCTTAGCGACGGCGGGGTCAGCCTACGAGCAGTACTTC	CASSLATAGSAYEQYF
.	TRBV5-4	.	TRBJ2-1	TGTGCCAGCAGCTTTAGGAGGACCCCGGCGCAGTTCTTC	CASSFRRTPAQFF
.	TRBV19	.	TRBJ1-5	TGTGCCAGTAGCGGAGGGAATCAGCCCCAGCATTTT	CASSGGNQPQHF
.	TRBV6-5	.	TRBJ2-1	TGTGCCAGCAGTTACCGAGGTGGTGAGCAGTTCTTC	CASSYRGGEQFF
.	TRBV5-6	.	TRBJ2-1	TGTGCCAGCAGCCACGGGGACAATGAGCAGTTCTTC	CASSHGDNEQFF
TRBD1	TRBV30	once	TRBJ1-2	TGTGCCTGGAGTGTCGGGACAGCGCCTAGGGGAAGCACCTTC	CAWSVGTAPRGSTF